The 17 T cell receptor beta chains below were found in one sample sequenced in a study of CD8+ T cells in alopecia areata. TCR sequencing used cDNA made by reverse transcription of extracted RNA. Some clones are missing from TCRdb's copy, which holds only in-frame ones; the method was immunoSEQ multiplex PCR. The sample has approximately 110,000 clones, none seen only once. The sequenced sample was lesional skin. The receptors stem from a C3H/HeJ mouse with alopecia areata. The strain's MHC type: H2-k.

This clone showed up just a few times. Gene labels here are mouse ones. Coverage ceases 4 residues before the CDR3 finishes, and the germline J gene fills in the end. The chain employs TRBV1 and TRBJ2-1; 10 bases map to TRBD2. The CDR3 spans 16 residues. The germline V gene encodes CDR1 NSQYPW and CDR2 LRSPGD (reference sequence). Germline trimming cut 1 base from V and 3 bases from J; bases unmatched to any gene: 3. The CDR3 spells CTCSAVRLGGYAEQFF. The sequenced part of the CDR3 DNA is TGCACCTGCAGTGCAGTCCGACTGGGGGGCTATGCT.

This clone was detected ten times or more. Gene labels here are mouse ones. The sequenced fragment ends 4 residues before the CDR3 boundary, so the rest is inferred from the germline J gene. The chain uses TRBV13-3 and TRBJ2-1, with D maybe TRBD1 (5 bases). Germline V gene sequence: CDR1 NNHDY, CDR2 SYVADS. Trimming stripped 2 bases from V and 0 bases from J, with 12 bases between. The CDR3 extends over 16 amino acids. The sequenced CDR3 bases are TGTGCCAGCAGTGACCCCGACAGAAATAACTATGCT. This translates into CASSDPDRNNYA. The CDR3 as a whole reads CASSDPDRNNYAEQFF.

Of note for this clone: Gene and germline names: mouse. The read comes to an end 4 residues before the CDR3 does, leaving the germline J gene to fill in the end. This sample also contains other DNA sequences that code for the same CDR3. The chain uses TRBV13-1 and TRBJ2-3; 12 bases are shared with TRBD2. J gave up 1 base and V 3 bases, and 3 bases lay outside the gene matches. CDR1 and CDR2 (germline): NSHNY, SYGAGN. This CDR3 comprises 16 residues. The DNA read from the CDR3 is TGTGCCAGCAGTGGACTGGGGGGGCGCGGTGCAGAA. As protein: CASSGLGGRGAE. The entire CDR3 is CASSGLGGRGAETLYF.

A remark on this clone: The listed TCRdb protein conflicts with the DNA translation at residue 9, and the protein shown is translated directly from the DNA. Genes here carry mouse names. The read terminates 3 residues before the CDR3 end, so the remaining end is supplied by the germline J gene. The V call is TRBV19, the J call TRBJ1-6, with 8 bases aligning to TRBD1. TRBJ1-6 counts as an open reading frame of uncertain function. The CDR3 is 12 residues long. Germline values: CDR1 FNHDT, CDR2 SITEND (reference sequence). CDR3 amino acids: CASSIETGVLYF. The covered CDR3 bases are TGTGCCAGCAGTATAGAGACAGGGGTC.

This clone was detected only a few times. These gene names are mouse names. The DNA ends 4 residues before the CDR3 does, and the rest of the CDR3 is filled in from the germline J gene. The chain uses TRBV17 and TRBJ2-2; 11 bases are a match to TRBD1. The germline CDR1 and CDR2 sequences are MNHDT and YYDKIL. CDR3 length equals 16 residues. Trimming cost V 1 base and J 4 bases; bases outside gene matches: 2. Incomplete CDR3 DNA: TGTGCTAGCAGTAGAGGGACAGGGGGCGGCACCGGG. Translation: CASSRGTGGGTG. The complete CDR3 protein is CASSRGTGGGTGQLYF.

Regarding this clone: The gene symbols are mouse symbols. Sequencing ends 4 residues short of the CDR3 end; the germline J gene provides the rest. The rearrangement uses TRBV13-3 and TRBJ2-7; TRBD2 agrees at 9 bases. The V and J ends lost 2 bases and 2 bases, in that order; junction bases with no gene match: 5. This CDR3 comprises 15 residues. Germline-derived CDR1 and CDR2 are NNHDY and SYVADS. The chain's CDR3 is CASSEKGLGAYEQYF. CDR3 bases read: TGTGCCAGCAGTGAGAAGGGACTGGGAGCCTAT.

Of note for this clone: Gene and germline names: mouse. Sequencing ends 4 residues short of the CDR3 end; the germline J gene provides the rest. The chain couples TRBV1 to TRBJ2-7; 8 nucleotides agree with TRBD1. CDR1 and CDR2 from the germline V gene are NSQYPW and LRSPGD (reference sequence). CDR3 length equals 16 residues. V gave up 1 base and J gave up 0 bases; unmatched junction bases: 5. The CDR3 DNA, read in part, is TGCACCTGCAGTGCAGCTCAGGGGGCTCTCTCCTAT. Translated, it gives CTCSAAQGALSY. The whole CDR3 region reads CTCSAAQGALSYEQYF.

This clone was detected only a few times. The gene names here belong to mouse. Read coverage stops 4 residues before the CDR3 terminus; the germline J gene supplies the remainder. The chain employs TRBV1 and TRBJ1-4; maybe TRBD1 (5 bases). This CDR3 region has 16 residues. In germline, CDR1 is NSQYPW, CDR2 LRSPGD (reference sequence). The DNA read from the CDR3 is TGCACCTGCAGTGCAGATGAGTGGGGGTCGGGCGAA. As protein: CTCSADEWGSGE. The entire CDR3 reads CTCSADEWGSGERLFF.

Note on this clone: Here the gene names and germline are mouse. The read ends 4 residues early relative to the CDR3; the germline J gene fills the gap. This chain uses TRBV19 with TRBJ1-4; 8 nucleotides line up with TRBD1. The CDR3 is 16 amino acids. CDR1 and CDR2 (germline): FNHDT, SITEND (reference sequence). V gave up 1 base and J gave up 6 bases; unmatched junction bases: 8. The CDR3 sequence: CASSISDREGDERLFF. CDR3 bases read: TGTGCCAGCAGTATATCGGACAGGGAAGGGGACGAA.

This clone has more than one count but fewer than ten. The genes and germline here are from mouse. The CDR3 sequence: CASSDPSTGGVYEQYF. CDR3 bases read: TGTGCCAGCAGTGATCCCTCGACTGGGGGGGTCTAT. The rearrangement joins TRBV13-3 to TRBJ2-7; 11 bases fit TRBD2. The read stops 4 residues short of the end of the CDR3; the missing end is completed from the germline J gene. The CDR3 covers 16 residues. The junction had 6 bases not matched to a gene; V was cut back by 1 base and J by 3 bases. CDR1 is NNHDY, CDR2 SYVADS, per germline.

This clone was seen a handful of times. All gene names here are mouse names. Read coverage stops 4 residues before the CDR3 terminus; the germline J gene supplies the remainder. This rearrangement joins TRBV29 to TRBJ2-1; a weak D match, TRBD1 (6 bases). This CDR3 region has 14 residues. Germline assignment: CDR1 MSHET and CDR2 SYDVDS. Trimming stripped 5 bases from V and 4 bases from J, with 12 bases between. CDR3: CASSAGTPYAEQFF. The DNA read from the CDR3 is TGTGCTAGCAGTGCCGGGACACCATATGCT.

This clone has just a few counts. Mouse germline and gene names are used. The read comes to an end 4 residues before the CDR3 does, leaving the germline J gene to fill in the end. V usage is TRBV1 and J usage is TRBJ2-4; the match to TRBD1 covers 10 bases. CDR1 is NSQYPW and CDR2 is LRSPGD in the germline V gene (reference sequence). This CDR3 contains 15 residues. V lost 5 bases to trimming and J lost 0 bases; unmatched junction nucleotides: 2. CDR3 DNA (partial): TGCACCTGCAGTAGGGACAGGGGAAGTCAAAAC. Translated: CTCSRDRGSQN. The full-length CDR3 reads as CTCSRDRGSQNTLYF.

Comment on this clone: Gene names are the mouse ones. The CDR3 end lies 4 residues beyond the end of the read and is filled in from the germline J gene. The chain couples TRBV13-3 to TRBJ2-5; 12 bases are shared with TRBD2. The length of the CDR3 is 17 residues. Germline values: CDR1 NNHDY, CDR2 SYVADS. With V trimmed by 2 bases and J by 2 bases, 6 bases remained unmatched. CDR3 amino acids: CASSEEDWGGAQDTQYF. The DNA read from the CDR3 is TGTGCCAGCAGTGAGGAAGACTGGGGGGGCGCCCAAGAC.

As regards this clone: The genes are named according to mouse. The CDR3 bases that were read are TGTGCCTGGAGTCTGGGCAATCCAAACTCC. It translates to CAWSLGNPNS. The whole CDR3 reads CAWSLGNPNSDYTF. This chain connects TRBV31 to TRBJ1-2; D gene unclear. The read gets to within 4 residues of the CDR3 end, and the germline J gene fills in the rest. Trimming took 0 bases from V and 0 from J, leaving 8 bases between them. Germline V gene sequence: CDR1 GKSSPN, CDR2 SITVG. The CDR3 extends over 14 amino acids. Variable domain in full (rest from reference TRBV31 and TRBJ1-2): AQTIHQWPVAEIKAVGSPLSLGCTIKGKSSPNLYWYWQATGGTLQQLFYSITVGQVESVVQLNLSASRPKDDQFILSTEKLLLSHSGFYLCAWSLGNPNSDYTFGSGTRLLVI.

This clone was detected only a few times. Genes and germline are mouse. The read ends 4 residues early relative to the CDR3; the germline J gene fills the gap. Other DNA sequences from this sample encode an identical CDR3 as well. The rearrangement joins TRBV13-1 to TRBJ2-3; tentative D call: TRBD2 (6 bases). Trimming took off 3 bases at V and 3 bases at J, with 14 bases between the two ends. CDR3 length equals 15 residues. CDR1 is NSHNY and CDR2 is SYGAGN in the germline V gene. CDR3 loop: CASSGGLGSAETLYF. Partial CDR3 DNA: TGTGCCAGCAGTGGGGGACTTGGGAGCGCAGAA.

This clone was counted a few times. Mouse names are used for the genes. The read ends 4 residues before the CDR3 terminus; that terminus is restored from the germline J gene. The chain carries TRBV13-1 and TRBJ2-3; 9 nucleotides align to TRBD2. CDR3 size: 17 residues. Germline CDR1 NSHNY, CDR2 SYGAGN. Trimming at V came to 1 base and at J to 0 bases, leaving 6 bases not matched to a gene. CDR3 protein: CASSDRLGGSSAETLYF. Incomplete CDR3 DNA: TGTGCCAGCAGTGATCGTCTGGGGGGGTCTAGTGCAGAA.

With respect to this clone: Gene names and germline match the mouse. The read terminates 4 residues ahead of where the CDR3 ends, so the germline J gene completes it. The rearrangement links TRBV13-3 to TRBJ1-2; tentative D call: TRBD1 (6 bases). There are 15 residues in the CDR3. Per germline, CDR1 NNHDY and CDR2 SYVADS. Trimming stripped 0 bases from V and 4 bases from J, with 13 bases between. The CDR3 sequence: CASSDAWGAGSDYTF. CDR3 bases read: TGTGCCAGCAGTGATGCTTGGGGGGCTGGCTCC.